This T cell receptor (beta chain) was recovered during a study of cytomegalovirus exposure and HLA in healthy donors. Regarding the study as a whole: Later on, an analysis tied some 17,000 TCR beta sequences to HLA alleles at 0.05 false discovery rate. Most TCR beta V segments were productive about 87% or about 30% of the time in an earlier analysis. A later analysis showed TCR association rates differing by HLA locus, peaking at DRB1 and lowest at HLA-C. The study reported that TCR beta sequences accurately predicted HLA-A and HLA-B alleles in most subjects.

This CDR3 contains 12 residues. The germline V gene encodes CDR1 SQVTM and CDR2 ANQGSEA. J was trimmed by 4 bases and V by 7 bases; bases with no gene match: 4. On this clone: Antigen: not known.

The PCR was carried out with 60 Vbeta primers and 13 Jbeta primers. Produced via immunoSEQ multiplex PCR; TCRdb's table is partial and in-frame only. This sample has 100,000 or so clones, with around 81% found just once. Sequencing used PBMCs. The genes are TRBV29-1 and TRBJ2-1; TRBD1 matches at 7 bases. The receptor was derived from a man aged 40-49 years in good health and CMV-seropositive. The CDR3 here is CSGRDSYNEQFF. In nucleotides, the CDR3 is TGCAGCGGCCGGGACAGTTACAATGAGCAGTTCTTC.